This T cell receptor beta chain was sequenced during a study of blood T cell repertoires in COVID-19. Study overall: The samples span acute and convalescent COVID-19 from the United States, Italy and Spain. The cDNA or gDNA used as material had been derived from T cells, B-cell-depleted T cells, or PBMCs.

The CDR3 runs 14 residues. With V trimmed by 6 bases and J by 5 bases, 7 bases remained unmatched. Germline CDR1 PRHDT, CDR2 FYEKMQ (reference sequence). Under the authors' procedure: Using reference gene primer amplification, nucleated cell counts were estimated. TCRdb keeps only in-frame clones here, not all; method: immunoSEQ multiplex PCR. V, J and clone size derive from that table, while D and trimming were established from the DNA sequence. The data show over 150,000 clones, approximately 85% seen once. The clonotype originates from a man between 60 and 75 years old with COVID-19, enrolled during active disease. The sequenced material came from peripheral blood. V is TRBV13 and J is TRBJ2-5; TRBD2 matches at 9 bases. The CDR3 DNA follows: TGTGCCAGCAGTCGCGGGGGGGCCGGTGAGACCCAGTACTTC. This translates into CASSRGGAGETQYF.